These 13 T cell receptor beta chains came from one sample sequenced in a study of blood T cells in healthy people across ages. Together with a sample-barcoded 5' primer, a J-beta primer mix was included in a second PCR lasting 7 to 11 cycles. One entry per CDR3 protein results from TCRdb running MiXCR on the 5' RACE reads. The top ten clones hold around 16% of a sample with more than 800,000 distinct CDR3 sequences, about 28% of them seen once. The sequenced sample consisted of blood. The receptors shown here come from a woman of 80 years or more in good health.

The chain uses TRBV4-1 and TRBJ1-2, with TRBD1 matching 12 bases. Germline V gives CDR1 MGHRA, CDR2 YSYEKL. The CDR3 spans 15 residues. The trim removed 5 bases at V and 7 bases at J, leaving 8 bases unmatched. CDR3: CASSAPGQGAFGYTF. As DNA, the CDR3 is TGCGCCAGCAGCGCACCGGGACAGGGGGCCTTTGGCTACACCTTC.

This clonotype was detected only a few times. The chain couples TRBV20-1 to TRBJ2-7, with 10 bases matching TRBD1. The CDR3 totals 14 residues. Unmatched junction bases numbered 10, after V lost 5 bases and J lost 6 bases. Germline assignment: CDR1 DFQATT and CDR2 SNEGSKA (reference sequence). In DNA form, the CDR3 reads TGCAGTGCTCCGTCGACAGGGGGCTGGGGCGAGCAGTACTTC. Its translation: CSAPSTGGWGEQYF.

In this sample, this clonotype turned up many times. J is TRBJ2-5 and V is TRBV27; D not resolved. Trimming stripped 6 bases from V and 5 bases from J, with 19 bases between. Germline loops: CDR1 MNHEY, CDR2 SMNVEV (reference sequence). The length of the CDR3 is 15 residues. Written as DNA, the CDR3 is TGTGCCAGCAGCCCTGGGTTATTGGTGCGGGAGACCCAGTACTTC. Amino acids: CASSPGLLVRETQYF.

The sample holds one count of this clonotype. A much more abundant neighbour one base away suggests this may be a read error. The genes are TRBV9 and TRBJ2-1, with 8 bases fitting TRBD2. The germline V gene has CDR1 SGDLS and CDR2 YYNGEE. The length of the CDR3 is 15 residues. The CDR3 DNA reads TGTGCCAGCAGCGTAGGTCCTAGCGGGTACAATGAGCGGTTCTTC. It codes for CASSVGPSGYNERFF.

This clonotype was seen only once. The V call is TRBV6-1, the J call TRBJ2-1, with D hard to call. Trimming stripped 9 bases from V and 2 bases from J, with 20 bases between. The V gene's germline CDR1 is MNHNS and CDR2 SASEGT. This CDR3 has 16 residues. The CDR3 sequence: CASISGRRKPYNEQFF. The DNA for the CDR3 is TGTGCCAGTATCTCTGGAAGGCGGAAGCCCTACAATGAGCAGTTCTTC.

In its sample, this clonotype was seen a few times. The rearrangement links TRBV6-2 or TRBV6-3 to TRBJ2-5; a weak D match, TRBD1 (5 bases). V lost 5 bases and J lost 7, with 14 bases in between. Per germline, CDR1 MNHEY and CDR2 SVGEGT. The CDR3 contains 13 residues. The CDR3 protein is CASSPGPTGTQYF. DNA for the CDR3: TGTGCCAGCAGTCCCGGACCCACAGGGACCCAGTACTTC.

This clonotype was picked up a small number of times. A read error may explain this, as a much larger clone is one base away. The chain joins TRBV5-1 to TRBJ2-3, with 7 bases fitting TRBD2. The CDR3 is made up of 16 amino acids. Germline V CDR1 and CDR2: SGHRS, YFSETQ. CDR3 DNA: TGCGCCAGCAGCTTGCGGCTAGCGGCTAGCACAGATACGCGGTATTTT. Translated, it gives CASSLRLAASTDTRYF.

A word on this clonotype: A much larger clone lies a single base off, so this may be a read error. The V and J genes are TRBV20-1 and TRBJ2-6, with D perhaps matching TRBD2 (6 bases). The CDR3 is 13 amino acids. Germline loops: CDR1 DFQATT, CDR2 SNEGSKA (reference sequence). Here the CDR3 DNA reads TGCAGTGCTACCCCAGGAGGGGCCAACGTCCCGACTTTC. It is translated as CSATPGGANVPTF.

Comment on this clonotype: This may be a read error, as it is one base from a much larger clone. The CDR3, as DNA: TGTGCCAGCAGCGGCCCCAGGGGCACAGATACGCAGTATTTT. This sequence encodes CASSGPRGTDTQYF. The V gene is TRBV9, the J gene TRBJ2-3, with D perhaps TRBD1 (5 bases). The germline gives CDR1 SGDLS, CDR2 YYNGEE. The CDR3 covers 14 residues. Trimming removed 3 bases at V and 1 base at J, with 9 bases between.

This CDR3 reads CANKRGRGINNEQFF. The CDR3 region has the DNA TGTGCCAACAAAAGGGGGCGGGGGATTAACAATGAGCAGTTCTTC. This chain links TRBV6-5 with TRBJ2-1; D is possibly TRBD1 or TRBD2 (7 bases each). This CDR3 is built from 15 residues. V was cut by 10 bases and J by 5 bases, with 21 bases left in between. Germline CDR1 MNHEY, CDR2 SVGAGI.

This clonotype was recorded at least ten times. The chain couples TRBV10-3 to TRBJ1-2, with 8 bases fitting TRBD1. Germline loops: CDR1 ENHRY, CDR2 SYGVKD. V was pared by 4 bases and J by 5 bases, with 9 bases of the junction left unmatched. The CDR3 is 15 residues long. The CDR3 region has the DNA TGTGCCATCAGTGCGACCCAGGGGGCTCTATATGGCTACACCTTC. As protein: CAISATQGALYGYTF.

This clonotype was counted at least ten times. V is TRBV6-5 and J is TRBJ1-6; 7 nucleotides line up with TRBD1. CDR3 length: 15 amino acids. Germline trimming cut 0 bases from V and 7 bases from J; bases unmatched to any gene: 3. Germline lookup yields CDR1 MNHEY and CDR2 SVGAGI. The DNA of the CDR3 is TGTGCCAGCAGTTACTCGGGACAGCAGAATTCACCCCTCCACTTT. This codes for CASSYSGQQNSPLHF.

This clonotype was found many times. The chain is built from TRBV7-2 and TRBJ2-1, with a possible D match to TRBD1 (6 bases). The V gene lost 7 bases and the J gene lost 0 bases, with 22 bases spanning the gap. Per germline, CDR1 SGHTA and CDR2 FQGNSA. The CDR3 loop spans 18 amino acids. The CDR3 region is CASTPRPLDRSSYNEQFF. The CDR3 DNA is TGTGCCAGCACCCCCCGCCCCCTTGACAGGAGCTCCTACAATGAGCAGTTCTTC.